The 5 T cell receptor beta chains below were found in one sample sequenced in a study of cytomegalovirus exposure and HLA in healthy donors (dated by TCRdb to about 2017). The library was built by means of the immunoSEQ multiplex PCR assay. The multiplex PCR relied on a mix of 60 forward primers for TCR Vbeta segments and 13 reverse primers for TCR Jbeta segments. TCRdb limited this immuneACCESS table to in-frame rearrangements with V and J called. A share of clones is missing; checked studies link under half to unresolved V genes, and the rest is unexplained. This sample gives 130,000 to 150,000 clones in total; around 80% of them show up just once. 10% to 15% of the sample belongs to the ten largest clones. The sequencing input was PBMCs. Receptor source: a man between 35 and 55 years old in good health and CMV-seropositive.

In nucleotides, the CDR3 is TGTGCCAGCAGTTCACAACAGGTTGGCACTGAAGCTTTCTTT. Protein product: CASSSQQVGTEAFF. The chain recombines TRBV28 with TRBJ1-1; weak D call: TRBD1 (5 bases). This CDR3 comprises 14 residues. Germline-derived CDR1 and CDR2 are MDHEN and SYDVKM. Trimming removed 4 bases at V and 4 bases at J, with 13 bases between. Looking up the rest from reference TRBV28 and TRBJ1-1 gives the full variable domain: DVKVTQSSRYLVKRTGEKVFLECVQDMDHENMFWYRQDPGLGLRLIYFSYDVKMKEKGDIPEGYSVSREKKERFSLILESASTNQTSMYLCASSSQQVGTEAFFGQGTRLTVV.

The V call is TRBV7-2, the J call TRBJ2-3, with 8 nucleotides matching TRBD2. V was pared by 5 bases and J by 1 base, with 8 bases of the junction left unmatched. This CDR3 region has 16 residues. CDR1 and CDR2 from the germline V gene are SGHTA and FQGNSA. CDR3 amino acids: CASSLLAVWGTDTQYF. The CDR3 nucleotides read TGTGCCAGCAGCCTACTAGCGGTGTGGGGCACAGATACGCAGTATTTT.

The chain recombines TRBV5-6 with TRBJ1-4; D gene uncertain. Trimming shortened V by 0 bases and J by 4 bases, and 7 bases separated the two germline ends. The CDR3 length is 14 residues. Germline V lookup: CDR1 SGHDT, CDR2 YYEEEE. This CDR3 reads CASSLGGVNEKLFF. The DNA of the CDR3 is TGTGCCAGCAGCTTGGGCGGGGTTAATGAAAAACTGTTTTTT.

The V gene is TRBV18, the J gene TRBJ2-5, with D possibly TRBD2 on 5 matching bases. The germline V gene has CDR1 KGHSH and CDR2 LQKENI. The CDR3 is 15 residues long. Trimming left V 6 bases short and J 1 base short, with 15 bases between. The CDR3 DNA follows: TGTGCCAGCTCCCCCCGTCACGGACTCCAAGAGACCCAGTACTTC. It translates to CASSPRHGLQETQYF.

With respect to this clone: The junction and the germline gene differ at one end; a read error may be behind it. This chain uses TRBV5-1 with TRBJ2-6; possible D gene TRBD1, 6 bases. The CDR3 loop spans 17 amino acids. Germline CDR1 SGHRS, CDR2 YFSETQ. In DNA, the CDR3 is TGCGCCAGCAGCTTGGGACCCGACAGGTCATGGGCCAACGGCCTGACTTTC. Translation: CASSLGPDRSWANGLTF.